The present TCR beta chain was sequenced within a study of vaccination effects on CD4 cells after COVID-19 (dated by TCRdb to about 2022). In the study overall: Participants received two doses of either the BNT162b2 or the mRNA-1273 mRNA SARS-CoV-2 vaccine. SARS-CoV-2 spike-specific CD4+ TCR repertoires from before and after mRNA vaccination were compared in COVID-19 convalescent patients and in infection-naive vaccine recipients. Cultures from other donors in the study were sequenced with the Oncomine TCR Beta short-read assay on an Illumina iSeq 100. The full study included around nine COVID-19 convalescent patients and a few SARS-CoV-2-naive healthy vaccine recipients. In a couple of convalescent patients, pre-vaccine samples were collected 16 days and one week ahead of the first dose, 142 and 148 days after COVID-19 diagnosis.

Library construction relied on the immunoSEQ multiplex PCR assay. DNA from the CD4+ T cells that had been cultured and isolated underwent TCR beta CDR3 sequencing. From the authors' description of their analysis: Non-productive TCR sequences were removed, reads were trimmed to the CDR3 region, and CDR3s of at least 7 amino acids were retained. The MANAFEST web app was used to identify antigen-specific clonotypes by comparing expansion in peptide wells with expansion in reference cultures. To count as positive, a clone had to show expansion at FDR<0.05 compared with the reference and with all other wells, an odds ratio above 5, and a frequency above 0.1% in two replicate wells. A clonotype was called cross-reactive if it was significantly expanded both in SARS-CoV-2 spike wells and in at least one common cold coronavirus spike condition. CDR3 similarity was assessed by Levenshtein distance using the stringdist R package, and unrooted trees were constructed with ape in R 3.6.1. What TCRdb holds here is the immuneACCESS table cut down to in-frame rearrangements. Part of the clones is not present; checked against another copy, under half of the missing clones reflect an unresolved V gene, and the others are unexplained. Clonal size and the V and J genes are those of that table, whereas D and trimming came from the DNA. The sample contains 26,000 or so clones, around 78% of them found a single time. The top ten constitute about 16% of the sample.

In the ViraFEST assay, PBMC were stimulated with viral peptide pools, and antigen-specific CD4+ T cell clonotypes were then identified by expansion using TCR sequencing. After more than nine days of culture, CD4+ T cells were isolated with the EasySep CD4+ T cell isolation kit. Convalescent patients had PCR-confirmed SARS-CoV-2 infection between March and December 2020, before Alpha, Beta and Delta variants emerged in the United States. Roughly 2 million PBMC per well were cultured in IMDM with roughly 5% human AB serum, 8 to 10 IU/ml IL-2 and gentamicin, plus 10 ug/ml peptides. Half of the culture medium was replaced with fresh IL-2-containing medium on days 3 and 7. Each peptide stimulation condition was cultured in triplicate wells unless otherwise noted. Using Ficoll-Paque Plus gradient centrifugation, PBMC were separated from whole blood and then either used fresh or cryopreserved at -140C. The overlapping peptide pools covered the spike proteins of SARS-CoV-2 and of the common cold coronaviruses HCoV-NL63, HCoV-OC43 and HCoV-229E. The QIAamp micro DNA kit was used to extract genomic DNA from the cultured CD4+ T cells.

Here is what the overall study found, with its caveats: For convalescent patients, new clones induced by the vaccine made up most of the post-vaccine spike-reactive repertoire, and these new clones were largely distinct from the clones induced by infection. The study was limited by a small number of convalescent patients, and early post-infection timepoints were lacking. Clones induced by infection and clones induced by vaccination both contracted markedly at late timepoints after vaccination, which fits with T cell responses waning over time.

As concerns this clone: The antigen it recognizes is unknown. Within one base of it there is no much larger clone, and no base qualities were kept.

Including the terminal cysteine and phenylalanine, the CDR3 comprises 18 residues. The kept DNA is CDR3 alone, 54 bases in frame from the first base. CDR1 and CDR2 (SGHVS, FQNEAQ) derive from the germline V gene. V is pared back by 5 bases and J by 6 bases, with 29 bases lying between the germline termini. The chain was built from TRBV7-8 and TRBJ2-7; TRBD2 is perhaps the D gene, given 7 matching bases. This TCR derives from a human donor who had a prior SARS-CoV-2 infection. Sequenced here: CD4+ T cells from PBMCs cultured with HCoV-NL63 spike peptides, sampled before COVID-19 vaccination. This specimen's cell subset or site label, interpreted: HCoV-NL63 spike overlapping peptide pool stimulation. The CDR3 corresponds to CASSRRGGGGNYEGEQYF. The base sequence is TGTGCCAGCAGCCGCAGAGGGGGAGGGGGGAATTACGAAGGCGAGCAGTACTTC.